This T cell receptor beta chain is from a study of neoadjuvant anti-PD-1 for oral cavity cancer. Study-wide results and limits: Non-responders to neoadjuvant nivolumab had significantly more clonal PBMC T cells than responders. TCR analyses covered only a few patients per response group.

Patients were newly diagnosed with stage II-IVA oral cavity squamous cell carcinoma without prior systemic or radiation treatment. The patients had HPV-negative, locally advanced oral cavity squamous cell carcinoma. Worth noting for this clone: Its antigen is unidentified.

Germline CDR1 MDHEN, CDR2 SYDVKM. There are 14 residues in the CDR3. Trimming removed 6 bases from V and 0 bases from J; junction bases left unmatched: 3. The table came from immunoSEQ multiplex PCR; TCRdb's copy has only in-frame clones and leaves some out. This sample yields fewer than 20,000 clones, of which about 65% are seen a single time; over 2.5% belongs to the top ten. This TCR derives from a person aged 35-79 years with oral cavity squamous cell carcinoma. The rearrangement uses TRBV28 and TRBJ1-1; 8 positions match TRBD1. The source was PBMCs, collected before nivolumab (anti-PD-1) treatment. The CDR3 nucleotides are TGTGCCAGCAGGGCGACAGGGGTGAACACTGAAGCTTTCTTT. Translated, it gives CASRATGVNTEAFF.